The 14 T cell receptor beta chains listed next were all sequenced from one sample in a study of T cell responses to AZD1222 COVID-19 vaccine. Sequencing used immunoSEQ multiplex PCR; TCRdb keeps in-frame clones, though not all of them. Of around 150,000 clones listed, roughly 92% were seen once; the top ten hold about 3.7%. The input for sequencing was peripheral blood, taken 28 days after the second AZD1222 dose. The receptors come from an adult who received the AZD1222 COVID-19 vaccine.

The chain is built from TRBV7-9 and TRBJ1-5, with TRBD1 identical over 8 bases. The length of the CDR3 is 14 residues. Germline V CDR1 and CDR2: SEHNR, FQNEAQ (reference sequence). Trimming removed 4 bases from V and 4 bases from J; junction bases left unmatched: 3. The CDR3 DNA is TGTGCCAGCAGCTCGACAGGGGCGAATCAGCCCCAGCATTTT. Its protein product is CASSSTGANQPQHF.

This chain uses TRBV19 with TRBJ2-7; D unresolved. Germline V gene sequence: CDR1 LNHDA, CDR2 SQIVND (reference sequence). The CDR3 is made up of 11 amino acids. V lost 4 bases, J lost 4 bases, and 5 bases lay in between. The CDR3 bases are TGTGCCAGTAGTACCGAATACGAGCAGTACTTC. This sequence encodes CASSTEYEQYF.

The rearrangement links TRBV2 to TRBJ2-5, with 11 bases aligning to TRBD2. Germline loops: CDR1 SNHLY, CDR2 FYNNEI. CDR3 length equals 15 residues. The junction had 5 bases not matched to a gene; V was cut back by 6 bases and J by 2 bases. The CDR3 protein is CASRRTSGLQETQYF. The CDR3 nucleotides are TGTGCCAGCAGACGGACTAGCGGGTTACAAGAGACCCAGTACTTC.

The chain links TRBV24-1 to TRBJ1-4; weak D call: TRBD1 (6 bases). Deletions cut 4 bases from V and 7 bases from J, with 12 bases between. The CDR3 totals 14 residues. Looked up from germline, CDR1 is KGHDR and CDR2 is SFDVKD. The CDR3 bases are TGTGCCACCAGTGAAGGGGGTCGGGTTGAAAAACTGTTTTTT. Translation: CATSEGGRVEKLFF.

The chain links TRBV5-1 to TRBJ2-7, with a weak D call TRBD1 (5 bases). CDR1 is SGHRS, CDR2 YFSETQ, per germline. CDR3 length: 16 residues. V lost 0 bases, J lost 3 bases, and 16 bases lay in between. CDR3 amino acids: CASSLGQPYFNYEQYF. The CDR3 DNA is TGCGCCAGCAGCTTGGGACAGCCCTACTTCAACTACGAGCAGTACTTC.

As DNA, the CDR3 is TGCAGCGTTGAAGCCCGGGGGAGGAGAGGCTACACCTTC. Translating it yields CSVEARGRRGYTF. The V call is TRBV29-1, the J call TRBJ1-2; possible D gene TRBD1, 5 bases. The CDR3 contains 13 residues. The germline CDR1 and CDR2 sequences are SQVTM and ANQGSEA. V lost 1 base, J lost 8 bases, and 14 bases lay in between.

This clone was observed a single time. The rearrangement uses TRBV7-2 and TRBJ2-5, with D perhaps matching TRBD1 or TRBD2 (6 bases each). V shed 6 bases and J shed 4 bases, with 15 bases lying between them. The CDR3 spans 14 residues. Looked up from germline, CDR1 is SGHTA and CDR2 is FQGNSA. CDR3: CASSLWGAGETQYF. In DNA, the CDR3 is TGTGCCAGCAGTCTTTGGGGGGCAGGAGAGACCCAGTACTTC.

The V gene is TRBV9, the J gene TRBJ2-2, with 7 bases that match TRBD2. With V trimmed by 0 bases and J by 7 bases, 9 bases remained unmatched. CDR3 length equals 16 residues. Germline V gene data show CDR1 as SGDLS and CDR2 as YYNGEE. The CDR3 here is CASSVEIGRENGELFF. Written as DNA, the CDR3 is TGTGCCAGCAGCGTAGAAATAGGGCGGGAGAACGGGGAGCTGTTTTTT. The complete variable domain, with remaining parts taken from reference TRBV9 and TRBJ2-2, reads DSGVTQTPKHLITATGQRVTLRCSPRSGDLSVYWYQQSLDQGLQFLIQYYNGEERAKGNILERFSAQQFPDLHSELNLSSLELGDSALYFCASSVEIGRENGELFFGEGSRLTVL.

V usage is TRBV9 and J usage is TRBJ2-1; TRBD1 might be the D (6 bases). Germline CDR1 reads SGDLS; CDR2 reads YYNGEE. The V and J ends lost 2 bases and 9 bases respectively, with 21 bases between them. The CDR3 extends over 16 amino acids. The CDR3 nucleotides read TGTGCCAGCAGCGTCGAGACAGGTCTGGTCGGGTCTGAGCAGTTCTTC. Translation gives CASSVETGLVGSEQFF.

This clone was recorded once. The rearrangement joins TRBV6-4 to TRBJ2-1; possible D gene TRBD2, 6 bases. Germline V gene lookup returns CDR1 MRHNA and CDR2 SNTAGT. The V and J ends lost 6 bases and 4 bases respectively, with 10 bases between them. The CDR3 contains 13 residues. The CDR3 loop reads CASSASEYNEQFF. The CDR3 DNA reads TGTGCCAGCAGCGCTAGCGAATACAATGAGCAGTTCTTC.

The V gene is TRBV30, the J gene TRBJ2-7; no reliable D call. Germline V gives CDR1 GTSNPN, CDR2 SVGIG (reference sequence). V dropped 0 bases and J dropped 2 bases, with 11 bases sitting between them. This CDR3 spans 14 amino acids. The chain's CDR3 is CAWSVIRRAYEQYF. The CDR3 DNA is TGTGCCTGGAGTGTAATCCGCCGCGCCTACGAGCAGTACTTC.

The V and J genes are TRBV11-2 and TRBJ1-4; D ambiguous. Germline V gene lookup returns CDR1 SGHAT and CDR2 FQNNGV. This CDR3 has 15 residues. V lost 1 base and J lost 3, with 9 bases in between. The DNA of the CDR3 is TGTGCCAGCAGCTTAGCATCGGCAGCTAATGAAAAACTGTTTTTT. It is translated as CASSLASAANEKLFF.

The chain recombines TRBV19 with TRBJ2-1; 8 bases match TRBD2. The CDR3 consists of 14 residues. The V gene end was trimmed by 5 bases and the J gene end by 4 bases; junction bases not matched to a gene: 4. The germline V gene encodes CDR1 LNHDA and CDR2 SQIVND (reference sequence). The DNA of the CDR3 is TGTGCCAGTAGTCCCGGACTAGCATACAATGAGCAGTTCTTC. Residues: CASSPGLAYNEQFF.

The chain employs TRBV7-9 and TRBJ1-5; 7 bases are a match to TRBD1. Trimming removed 3 bases from V and 4 bases from J; junction bases left unmatched: 3. This CDR3 has 14 amino acids. Germline values: CDR1 SEHNR, CDR2 FQNEAQ (reference sequence). CDR3 nucleotide sequence: TGTGCCAGCAGCTTGGGACAGCTAAATCAGCCCCAGCATTTT. Its translation is CASSLGQLNQPQHF.